Listed below are T cell receptor beta chains from one sample, sequenced in a study of shared clonotypes between healthy human individuals. Profiling relied on immunoSEQ multiplex PCR, and the TCRdb table lists in-frame clones only, not all of them. In the table there are more than 850,000 clones, approximately 80% of which are singletons. Material for sequencing was memory CD4+ T cells from PBMCs. All receptors come from a man younger than 35 in good health. Some clones in this sample may be carry-over from other donors' samples. Both conserved end residues are part of each CDR3. A D gene is named only where the DNA matches it firmly. Size values are once, few and many counts, or a class for expanded clones, and some rows have none.

clone_size j_call cdr3_length d_call v_call cdr3_aa cdr3_nt
NA TRBJ2-2 13 NA TRBV2 CASSLANTGELFF TGTGCCAGCAGTCTAGCGAACACCGGGGAGCTGTTTTTT
NA TRBJ2-3 11 NA TRBV28 CASRTTDTQYF TGTGCCAGCAGAACCACAGATACGCAGTATTTT
few TRBJ2-1 16 TRBD2 TRBV9 CASSVDPREFADEQFF TGTGCCAGCAGCGTAGACCCGCGGGAGTTCGCCGATGAGCAGTTCTTC
NA TRBJ1-2 12 NA TRBV6-1 CASSEHSYGYTF TGTGCCAGCAGTGAACACAGCTATGGCTACACCTTC
NA TRBJ2-7 15 NA TRBV27 CASRRSWGGTYEQYF TGTGCCAGCAGGCGAAGCTGGGGCGGGACCTACGAGCAGTACTTC
NA TRBJ2-7 14 NA TRBV9 CASSPQVGLYEQYF TGTGCCAGCAGCCCTCAAGTCGGGCTCTACGAGCAGTACTTC
NA TRBJ2-5 15 TRBD2 TRBV27 CASSMGGRLGETQYF TGTGCCAGCAGCATGGGCGGGAGGTTGGGGGAGACCCAGTACTTC
NA TRBJ1-1 13 NA TRBV19 CASTPPGGGRAFF TGTGCCAGTACCCCGCCTGGAGGCGGTCGAGCTTTCTTT
NA TRBJ2-7 14 TRBD1 TRBV9 CASSTSGQTYEQYF TGTGCCAGCAGCACCTCGGGACAGACCTACGAGCAGTACTTC
few TRBJ1-2 13 NA TRBV30 CALRALANYGYTF TGTGCCTTACGGGCCCTAGCTAACTATGGCTACACCTTC
NA TRBJ2-7 15 TRBD1 TRBV18 CASSPLPGGGYEQYF TGTGCCAGCTCACCATTGCCAGGGGGCGGATACGAGCAGTACTTC
NA TRBJ2-3 13 NA TRBV19 CASRRTNTDTQYF TGTGCCAGTAGGCGGACCAACACAGATACGCAGTATTTT
few TRBJ2-1 15 TRBD2 TRBV19 CASKPSGGSYNEQFF TGTGCCAGTAAACCCAGCGGGGGATCCTACAATGAGCAGTTCTTC
NA TRBJ2-1 15 NA TRBV18 CASSLSTRSYNEQFF TGTGCCAGCTCACTGTCGACTAGAAGCTACAATGAGCAGTTCTTC
NA TRBJ1-4 15 TRBD1 TRBV19 CASGQGLATNEKLFF TGTGCCAGTGGACAGGGCCTAGCAACTAATGAAAAACTGTTTTTT
once TRBJ2-5 18 NA TRBV30 CAWSVRGPHGAPSETQYF TGTGCCTGGAGTGTACGGGGACCCCATGGGGCTCCGTCGGAGACCCAGTACTTC
NA TRBJ1-1 13 NA TRBV2 CASSGRAYTEAFF TGTGCCAGCAGTGGTAGGGCGTACACTGAAGCTTTCTTT
NA TRBJ1-2 12 NA TRBV7-9 CASSLGNYGYTF TGTGCCAGCAGCTTAGGGAACTATGGCTACACCTTC
NA TRBJ2-1 15 TRBD2 TRBV10-1 CASSRTSGSMNEQFF TGCGCCAGCAGCAGGACTAGCGGGAGCATGAATGAGCAGTTCTTC
few TRBJ2-5 14 NA TRBV29-1 CSVARTSFQETQYF TGCAGCGTGGCTAGGACGTCTTTCCAAGAGACCCAGTACTTC
NA TRBJ2-2 16 NA TRBV5-1 CASSPGSNLNTGELFF TGCGCCAGCAGCCCAGGGTCAAACTTGAACACCGGGGAGCTGTTTTTT
NA TRBJ1-3 15 NA TRBV28 CASSFSGATGNTIYF TGTGCCAGCAGTTTTTCGGGGGCGACTGGAAACACCATATATTTT
NA TRBJ2-1 12 NA TRBV27 CASRDLYGVQFF TGTGCCAGCAGGGACCTTTACGGGGTGCAGTTCTTC
NA TRBJ2-5 15 NA TRBV2 CASSEGGSDAETQYF TGTGCCAGCAGTGAAGGAGGGTCTGACGCCGAGACCCAGTACTTC
NA TRBJ1-4 11 NA TRBV2 CASSLGEKLFF TGTGCCAGCTCCCTTGGCGAAAAACTGTTTTTT
NA TRBJ2-1 16 TRBD2 TRBV9 CASSVEGGSVFNEQFF TGTGCCAGCAGCGTAGAAGGCGGGAGTGTCTTCAATGAGCAGTTCTTC
once TRBJ2-3 20 TRBD2 TRBV30 CAWSPSPTSGAGSSTDTQYF TGTGCCTGGAGTCCCTCCCCTACTAGCGGGGCTGGATCTAGCACAGATACGCAGTATTTT
NA TRBJ2-3 13 NA TRBV10-2 CASSESRGWTQYF TGCGCCAGCAGTGAGTCGAGGGGGTGGACGCAGTATTTT
NA TRBJ2-2 12 NA TRBV7-2 CASASAGGELFF TGTGCCAGCGCCTCCGCGGGCGGGGAGCTGTTTTTT
many TRBJ1-2 12 NA TRBV7-2 CASSTRTSGYTF TGTGCCAGCAGTACGAGGACGAGTGGCTACACCTTC
NA TRBJ1-5 15 NA TRBV19 CASSRSGSSNQPQHF TGTGCCAGTAGTAGATCCGGGAGCAGCAATCAGCCCCAGCATTTT
NA TRBJ2-3 12 NA TRBV7-2 CASSRPGDTQYF TGTGCCAGCAGCCGCCCTGGAGATACGCAGTATTTT
NA TRBJ2-5 14 TRBD2 TRBV25-1 CASSDGLAGETQYF TGTGCCAGCAGTGACGGACTAGCGGGAGAGACCCAGTACTTC
once TRBJ1-1 13 NA TRBV5-1 CASMGSEHTEAFF TGCGCCAGCATGGGTTCAGAGCACACTGAAGCTTTCTTT
NA TRBJ1-2 15 TRBD1 TRBV7-2 CASSLGQGESYGYTF TGTGCCAGCAGCTTAGGACAGGGGGAATCCTATGGCTACACCTTC
NA TRBJ2-1 20 TRBD2 TRBV4-3 CASSQGPRTSGPSSYNEQFF TGCGCCAGCAGCCAAGGCCCCCGGACTAGCGGGCCGAGCTCCTACAATGAGCAGTTCTTC
NA TRBJ2-3 15 TRBD2 TRBV6-1 CASSNSGRGADTQYF TGTGCCAGCAGTAATAGCGGGAGAGGCGCAGATACGCAGTATTTT
NA TRBJ1-2 15 NA TRBV19 CASSIGGPLGYGYTF TGTGCCAGTAGTATTGGGGGACCCCTTGGGTATGGCTACACCTTC